A selection of T cell receptor beta chains follows, all from one sample in a study of blood T cell repertoires in COVID-19. Method: immunoSEQ multiplex PCR; TCRdb's copy keeps in-frame clones and lacks some. The repertoire consists of around 40,000 clones, with approximately 93% occurring once and the leading ten covering approximately 4.2%. Source material: peripheral blood. All receptors come from a human donor with active COVID-19. The donor label of this sample is uncertain. The CDR3 runs from the conserved cysteine through the conserved F or W. Fields, in order: V gene, clone size, J gene, D gene, CDR3 protein, CDR3 DNA. D genes are given only for firm matches. For some rows the clone size is stated as once, few or many, or as a class when expanded; others skip it.

>TRBV28|NA|TRBJ1-1|NA
CASSFTRVVGYTEAFF
TGTGCCAGCAGTTTTACCAGGGTAGTCGGGTACACTGAAGCTTTCTTT
>TRBV4-3|NA|TRBJ2-3|NA
CASSQGVSDTQYF
TGCGCCAGCAGCCAAGGTGTCTCAGATACGCAGTATTTT
>TRBV9|NA|TRBJ2-3|NA
CASSVETGTTDTQYF
TGTGCCAGCAGCGTAGAAACAGGGACGACAGATACGCAGTATTTT
>TRBV3-1/TRBV3-2|NA|TRBJ2-1|TRBD2
CASSQGGLAGDEQFF
TGTGCCAGCAGCCAAGGGGGACTAGCGGGAGATGAGCAGTTCTTC
>TRBV19|few|TRBJ2-3|TRBD2
CASSNPGGVSRFRDTQYF
TGTGCCAGTAGTAACCCTGGGGGGGTCAGTAGGTTCAGAGATACGCAGTATTTT
>TRBV6-5|once|TRBJ1-2|NA
CASSRAQATYGYTF
TGTGCCAGCAGTCGAGCACAGGCGACCTATGGCTACACCTTC
>TRBV3-1/TRBV3-2|NA|TRBJ2-3|NA
CASSPLNTITSDTQYF
TGTGCCAGCAGCCCCCTTAACACTATAACGTCTGATACGCAGTATTTT
>TRBV5-1|NA|TRBJ2-3|NA
CASGRSQGTDTQYF
TGCGCCAGCGGGAGGTCCCAGGGCACAGATACGCAGTATTTT
>TRBV6-5|NA|TRBJ2-5|NA
CALRSDSGTQYF
TGTGCCCTTCGGAGCGACTCCGGGACCCAGTACTTC
>TRBV12-2|NA|TRBJ1-2|NA
CASRLPGGYTF
TGTGCAAGTCGCTTACCGGGGGGCTACACCTTC
>TRBV21-1|NA|TRBJ2-3|NA
CASSKPGGAGTDTQYF
TGTGCCAGCAGCAAACCGGGCGGGGCGGGAACAGATACGCAGTATTTT
>TRBV27|NA|TRBJ2-1|TRBD2
CARIRASGSNEQFF
TGTGCCCGAATACGAGCTAGCGGCAGTAATGAGCAGTTCTTC
>TRBV5-8|NA|TRBJ1-5|TRBD1
CASRPGGQRWNQPQHF
TGTGCCAGCAGGCCAGGGGGCCAAAGGTGGAATCAGCCCCAGCATTTT
>TRBV5-1|NA|TRBJ2-7|TRBD2
CASSLGRGRGSYEQYF
TGCGCCAGCAGCTTGGGACGCGGGAGAGGCTCCTACGAGCAGTACTTC
>TRBV5-4|NA|TRBJ2-5|NA
CASSLRDYQETQYF
TGTGCCAGCAGCTTGAGGGACTACCAAGAGACCCAGTACTTC
>TRBV5-1|NA|TRBJ2-5|TRBD1
CASSWQGAQGTQYF
TGCGCCAGCAGCTGGCAGGGGGCGCAGGGGACCCAGTACTTC
>TRBV10-1|NA|TRBJ2-1|TRBD2
CASSDSGRGNEQFF
TGCGCCAGCAGTGACAGCGGGAGGGGGAATGAGCAGTTCTTC
>TRBV2|NA|TRBJ2-7|NA
CASGQSTYEQYF
TGTGCCAGCGGACAGTCGACCTACGAGCAGTACTTC
>TRBV15|NA|TRBJ1-2|NA
CATSRENYGYTF
TGTGCCACCAGCAGGGAGAACTATGGCTACACCTTC
>TRBV7-9|NA|TRBJ2-3|TRBD1
CASSLVGGNTQYF
TGTGCCAGCAGCTTAGTAGGGGGCAATACGCAGTATTTT
>TRBV10-3|once|TRBJ2-7|NA
CAIRVPTAVSYEQYF
TGTGCCATCAGAGTTCCGACAGCAGTCTCCTACGAGCAGTACTTC
>TRBV29-1|NA|TRBJ1-4|NA
CSVWYSGGEKLFF
TGCAGCGTTTGGTACTCGGGAGGTGAAAAACTGTTTTTT
>TRBV24-1|NA|TRBJ2-2|NA
CATARGHSTGELFF
TGTGCCACGGCCAGGGGCCATAGCACCGGGGAGCTGTTTTTT
>TRBV7-9|NA|TRBJ2-3|TRBD2
CASSLQRGSTDTQYF
TGTGCCAGCAGCTTGCAGCGGGGCAGCACAGATACGCAGTATTTT
>TRBV10-1|NA|TRBJ1-1|NA
CASIRDPRRRGNTEAFF
TGCGCCAGCATCCGGGACCCCCGCCGGAGGGGGAACACTGAAGCTTTCTTT
>TRBV27|NA|TRBJ2-6|NA
CASSSAPHSGANVLTF
TGTGCCAGCAGTTCCGCCCCACACTCTGGGGCCAACGTCCTGACTTTC
>TRBV3-1/TRBV3-2|NA|TRBJ2-7|NA
CAQSRNRVSYEQYF
TGTGCCCAATCTCGGAACAGGGTCTCCTACGAGCAGTACTTC
>TRBV18|NA|TRBJ2-5|TRBD1
CASSPGQGGETQYF
TGTGCCAGCTCACCTGGACAGGGGGGAGAGACCCAGTACTTC
>TRBV6-6|NA|TRBJ2-2|NA
CASSWVVGRWTGELFF
TGTGCCAGCAGTTGGGTTGTGGGGCGGTGGACCGGGGAGCTGTTTTTT
>TRBV7-9|once|TRBJ2-2|NA
CASSLFITGNTGELFF
TGTGCCAGCAGCTTATTTATAACAGGGAACACCGGGGAGCTGTTTTTT
>TRBV10-2|NA|TRBJ2-7|TRBD1
CASSDVIKTGHSYEQYF
TGCGCCAGCAGTGACGTAATCAAGACAGGGCACTCCTACGAGCAGTACTTC
>TRBV4-1|NA|TRBJ2-7|TRBD1
CASSQVGGQGLYEQYF
TGCGCCAGCAGCCAAGTAGGGGGCCAGGGCCTCTACGAGCAGTACTTC
>TRBV3-1/TRBV3-2|NA|TRBJ2-1|TRBD2
CASSQDPTSGEIF
TGTGCCAGCAGCCAAGATCCAACTAGCGGGGAGATCTTC
>TRBV10-3|NA|TRBJ1-1|NA
CASSARTEAFF
TGTGCCTCCTCAGCGAGGACTGAAGCTTTCTTT
>TRBV5-1|NA|TRBJ2-1|TRBD2
CASSLGGGGTNEQFF
TGCGCCAGCAGCTTGGGTGGCGGGGGAACCAATGAGCAGTTCTTC
>TRBV27|once|TRBJ1-2|NA
CASSLSIRGNYGYTF
TGTGCCAGCAGTTTATCGATCCGGGGTAACTATGGCTACACCTTC
>TRBV20-1|NA|TRBJ1-5|NA
CSASRQDLPQHF
TGCAGTGCTAGTCGGCAGGATTTGCCCCAGCATTTT
>TRBV25-1|NA|TRBJ2-1|NA
CASTLDGFEQFF
TGTGCCAGCACCCTAGATGGATTTGAGCAGTTCTTC
>TRBV7-9|NA|TRBJ1-5|TRBD1
CASSLGRTGGDQPQHF
TGTGCCAGCAGCTTAGGCAGGACAGGGGGAGATCAGCCCCAGCATTTT
>TRBV11-3|NA|TRBJ1-6|NA
CASSLVSGSSYNSPLHF
TGTGCCAGCAGCTTAGTCTCAGGATCCTCCTATAATTCACCCCTCCACTTT
>TRBV19|NA|TRBJ2-7|NA
CASKSDSHYEQYF
TGTGCCAGTAAGAGCGACAGCCACTACGAGCAGTACTTC
>TRBV3-1/TRBV3-2|NA|TRBJ2-3|TRBD1
CASSLGTGKTSDTQYF
TGTGCCAGCAGCCTAGGGACAGGGAAAACGTCAGATACGCAGTATTTT
>TRBV11-2|few|TRBJ2-2|TRBD1
CASLHWDSPTGELFF
TGTGCCAGCCTTCATTGGGACAGCCCCACCGGGGAGCTGTTTTTT
>TRBV7-9|few|TRBJ2-7|NA
CASSRGQNYEQYF
TGTGCCAGCAGCCGCGGACAGAACTACGAGCAGTACTTC
>TRBV19|NA|TRBJ1-1|TRBD1
CATGQGANTEAFF
TGTGCCACCGGACAGGGTGCCAACACTGAAGCTTTCTTT
>TRBV4-1|NA|TRBJ1-4|TRBD1
CASSRERGHTNEKLFF
TGCGCCAGCAGCCGGGAAAGGGGGCACACTAATGAAAAACTGTTTTTT
>TRBV6-6|NA|TRBJ1-1|NA
CASSYGGNTEAFF
TGTGCCAGCAGTTACGGGGGCAACACTGAAGCTTTCTTT
>TRBV4-2|NA|TRBJ2-5|TRBD2
CASSQDQRRASGGQETQYF
TGTGCCAGCAGCCAAGATCAAAGGCGGGCTAGCGGGGGCCAAGAGACCCAGTACTTC
>TRBV6-1|NA|TRBJ2-7|TRBD2
CASSEIGGRVYEQYF
TGTGCCAGCAGTGAAATCGGCGGGAGGGTCTACGAGCAGTACTTC
>TRBV14|NA|TRBJ1-5|NA
CASSQVGGSNQPQHF
TGTGCCAGCAGCCAAGTCGGGGGAAGCAATCAGCCCCAGCATTTT
>TRBV11-3|NA|TRBJ1-2|NA
CASSLDHYSYTF
TGTGCCAGCAGCTTAGACCACTACAGCTACACCTTC
>TRBV25-1|NA|TRBJ2-1|TRBD2
CASRGLAGRTYNEQFF
TGTGCCAGCAGGGGACTAGCGGGGAGGACCTACAATGAGCAGTTCTTC
>TRBV2|NA|TRBJ2-1|TRBD2
CASIPGTSGGRYNEQFF
TGTGCCAGCATACCCGGGACTAGCGGGGGGCGGTACAATGAGCAGTTCTTC
>TRBV18|NA|TRBJ2-1|TRBD2
CASSLPGLAGNPLTYNEQFF
TGTGCCAGCTCACTCCCTGGACTAGCGGGGAATCCGCTCACCTACAATGAGCAGTTCTTC